This T cell receptor beta chain was found in a study of blood T cell repertoires in COVID-19. Study at large: Spain, Italy and the United States supplied samples that represented acute and convalescent COVID-19.

TCRdb's copy holds only in-frame clones and misses some; the assay was immunoSEQ multiplex PCR. The sample contains some 41,000 clones, 83% of which appear only once. There are 16 residues in the CDR3. V shed 6 bases and J 0 bases; nucleotides not matched to a gene: 8. Germline-derived CDR1 and CDR2 are MNHNY and SVGAGI (reference sequence). This clone appeared once. The receptor comes from a man at least 80 years old in a cohort sampled during active COVID-19. Specimen: peripheral blood. This rearrangement joins TRBV6-6 to TRBJ2-5; 9 bases fit TRBD1. The CDR3 sequence is CASRVRDRAYQETQYF. The CDR3 region has the DNA TGTGCCAGCAGGGTTCGGGACAGGGCGTACCAAGAGACCCAGTACTTC.